This T cell receptor beta chain appears in the sequencing data of a study of cytomegalovirus exposure and HLA in healthy donors (TCRdb year 2017). With respect to the entire study: An earlier analysis of some 550 of the donors reported about 250 Gb of sequence data and 100 million to 140 million unique TCR beta sequences from 190 million or so T cells. The number of typed donors differed by locus: about 620-640 for A, B, C, DRB1 and DQB1; 500 to 550 for DQA1; some 590 for DPA1; and some 470 for DPB1. Using immunosequencing, the study profiled T cell repertoires from around 670 subjects and related those repertoires to cytomegalovirus serostatus. To predict cytomegalovirus infection status, the study combined high-throughput TCR immunosequencing, statistical association of individual TCRs with disease status, and machine learning. Among about 390 genotyped donors of the cohort, an average of approximately 250,000 unique TCR beta nucleotide sequences were sequenced per donor, roughly 20% of them non-productive. The study was designed to test whether signatures of past pathogen exposure could be identified by cataloging public T cell receptors. Donor age, sex, ethnicity and CMV serostatus were collected together with the repertoire data. Around 320 gigabases of sequencing data and roughly 90 million unique TCR sequences were included in an early release covering around 650 HLA-typed donors. Of the roughly 390 genotyped donors, approximately 82% fell in the genetic ancestry cluster associated with self-reported Caucasian donors. HLA typing covered class I and class II loci at four-digit resolution. In a later analysis, previously published TCR beta repertoires from 666 donors were re-analyzed and high-resolution HLA genotyping was added so that TCR occurrence patterns could be studied. A few DR-DQ haplotypes were treated as single units for association and clustering because of strong linkage in the cohort. An earlier analysis of approximately 630 of the donors applied high-throughput TCR beta sequencing to assess whether each TCR beta V gene segment acted as functional or pseudogenic. The later analysis used no new phenotypic data to find candidate immune exposures, relying instead on TCR beta sequences and their occurrence across donors. Besides the first cohort of some 670 subjects, a separate validation cohort made up of 120 or so different subjects was used. A later genetic analysis used genome-wide SNP genotypes for about 55% of the 666 donors, treating that subset as a discovery cohort. All discovery cohort repertoires had been generated using a single sequencing platform. Findings and caveats that apply to the study as a whole: The authors suggested that the approach could potentially be extended to other disease states and immunological phenotypes. Broadly in line with IMGT annotations, most TCR beta V segments showed up in productive rearrangements about 87% or about 30% of the time in an earlier analysis of several hundred of the donors. Only TCR beta chains were sequenced in this cohort, and the absence of alpha or paired-chain data limited detectable features. Most TCR sequences were seen in very few donors, while some public TCRs were found in many individuals. A later genetic analysis associated a missense DCLRE1C variant with V-gene and J-gene trimming of TCR beta chains, and an independent cohort replicated the association. A few of the identified cytomegalovirus-associated TCR beta chains were confirmed in vitro to be specific for cytomegalovirus antigens. A further reported finding was that TCR beta sequences accurately predicted the HLA-A and HLA-B alleles for most subjects in the first cohort. CMV serostatus was the only immune exposure information available for the cohort. Because HLA typing was unavailable for some donors at each locus, only the typed subset was used in association tests. Compared with equally common non-associated chains, HLA-associated TCR beta chains in a later analysis were more clonally expanded and had lower generation probabilities. Because the 87-base-pair reads could not distinguish some IMGT-functional V segments, including TRBV6-2 and TRBV6-3, those segments were excluded. In a later analysis, most CMV-associated TCR beta chains were found to appear HLA-restricted, with HLA associations seemingly driven largely by CMV exposure. A group of highly shared sequence variants was considered likely to be a technical artifact of the sequencing pipeline. Over 15 rarely observed V segments, including chromosome 9 orphons, were excluded from the earlier analysis of approximately 500 of the donors because counts were too low. Roughly uniform sequencing depth across donors was assumed in presence/absence analyses, although this assumption may not hold. The study listed 150 to 200 TCR beta chains as associated with cytomegalovirus. In a later analysis, the rate of TCR association differed among HLA loci, with DRB1 alleles having the most associated TCRs and HLA-C alleles having the fewest. The classifier was reported to diagnose cytomegalovirus status with high specificity and sensitivity in both the original and validation cohorts. According to a later analysis, parvovirus B19, influenza, CMV and Epstein-Barr virus appeared linked to several top co-occurrence clusters. According to a later genetic analysis, donors in an Asian-associated ancestry cluster had fewer N-insertions in productive TCRs than the approximately 610-donor mean. A later analysis associated 16,951 TCR beta sequences with specific HLA alleles at a false discovery rate of 0.05. Correlated functional status among segregating V segments might be attributable to linkage disequilibrium, but an unknown experimental factor could not be ruled out. Strong co-occurrence of HLA alleles, especially DR and DQ, made assigning TCR associations to individual alleles difficult.

The cohort comprised more than 550 healthy bone marrow donors. All cohort members were sampled while nominally healthy, although unrecorded immune exposures were likely present. CMV serostatus was positive for more than 250 and negative for about 55% of the roughly 670 cohort members, and was not recorded for this donor. Every donor gave a peripheral blood sample, and the peripheral blood mononuclear cells from that sample were used for TCR beta sequencing. The Qiagen DNeasy Blood Extraction Kit was used to extract genomic DNA from the blood cell samples. A note on this clone: This clone's antigen is unknown. Qualities for individual bases were not recorded, and no much larger clone is one base off.

Receptors were amplified or captured by the immunoSEQ multiplex PCR assay. For the multiplex PCR, a mixture combining 60 forward primers for TCR Vbeta segments and 13 reverse primers for TCR Jbeta segments was used. Amplification of the CDR3 region of rearranged TCR beta genes was performed with a multiplex PCR assay on genomic DNA. Amplified TCR beta libraries were sequenced as 87-base-pair reads on the Illumina HiSeq System. Per the source publication's procedure: In a later analysis, some 80 million unique TCR beta chains were counted across the roughly 670 repertoires, and roughly 11 million of these chains were shared by at least two donors. To remove PCR and sequencing errors, raw reads were error-corrected and collapsed into unique sequences using a nearest-neighbor algorithm that merged closely related sequences. V, D and J gene segments were assigned by aligning CDR3 sequences to IMGT reference sequences. For a sequence to be retained, a match of at least six nucleotides to both a V gene segment and a J gene segment was required. A rearrangement was called productive if the CDR3 had no stop codons and remained in frame with V and J, and every other rearrangement was called non-productive. Following IMGT convention, CDR3 was defined as the stretch from the second conserved V-encoded cysteine up to the conserved J-encoded phenylalanine. Sequences without an unambiguous match to a single V gene segment were excluded from the earlier analysis of about 600 of the donors. An earlier analysis of a few hundred of the donors called V segments functional above 56.7% productive rearrangements and segregating when the between-donor standard deviation exceeded 5%. A statistical classification framework was developed to diagnose cytomegalovirus status using the catalog of TCR beta chain sequences. In a later analysis, TCR nucleotide sequences were compared against IMGT/GENE-DB human TR gene sequences so that V and J genes could be assigned. Using the TCRdist pipeline, a later analysis assigned CDR3 sequences along with most-parsimonious VDJ recombination scenarios. A later analysis defined each TCR beta chain by its CDR3 amino acid sequence plus V-gene family, and excluded reads lacking a unique V-gene family. A later analysis removed several hundred highly shared, low-generation-probability nucleotide sequences to deal with suspected cross-contamination and a sequencing artifact. In a later analysis, a clonal expansion index for each public chain was calculated from normalized within-repertoire ranks of inferred template counts. In a later analysis, generation probabilities were computed with a VDJ recombination model fitted to out-of-frame rearrangements, and the resulting probabilities were checked against IGoR. In a later analysis, hypergeometric tests were used to score TCR-TCR, TCR-HLA and TCR-CMV co-occurrence, with a repertoire-size bias correction applied to TCR pairs. False discovery rates were estimated in a later analysis by permuting HLA or CMV assignments 20 times. A later analysis grouped co-occurring TCRs with DBSCAN, adding TCRdist sequence similarity when clustering within HLA-allele-positive subsets. Repertoires with fewer than 30,000 or more than 120,000 public chains, plus five repertoires with anomalous nucleotide sharing, were excluded from co-occurrence clustering. Entries here come from immuneACCESS through TCRdb and include only in-frame sequences with V and J called. Some clones fail to appear in such tables; in the studies checked, an unresolved V gene covers under half of the shortfall, and the cause of the remainder is unknown. V and J calls and clone size are as listed in that table; D and trimming were resolved from the DNA. This sample is represented by some 130,000 clones; about 80% of them were singletons. Just over 1% of the sample is in the top ten clones.

From the germline V gene, CDR1 is SGHRS and CDR2 is YFSETQ. Including the terminal cysteine and phenylalanine, the CDR3 comprises 14 residues. The kept DNA is CDR3 alone, 42 bases in frame from the first base. V is cut by 2 bases and J by 2 bases, and the space between the germline ends is 5 bases. The sequence is built from TRBV5-1 and TRBJ1-6; a confident D gene designation cannot be given. Sequencing was carried out using PBMCs. This TCR derives from a human donor in good health. The DNA sequence reads TGCGCCAGCAGCTTTGGCACCTATAATTCACCCCTCCACTTT. The encoded protein is CASSFGTYNSPLHF.